A selection of T cell receptor beta chains follows, all from one sample in a study of blood T cell repertoires in COVID-19. Clones were read by immunoSEQ multiplex PCR, and TCRdb kept only the in-frame ones, dropping some. The sample has roughly 280,000 clones; approximately 88% are singletons. The sample comprised peripheral blood. Every receptor here comes from a man between 45 and 60 years old with acute or convalescent COVID-19. The CDR3 runs from the conserved cysteine through the conserved F or W. D genes are given only for firm matches. The size of a clone is reported for some rows only, either as once, few or many, or as a class for expanded clones.

TRBV11-3	TRBJ2-7	NA	NA	TGTGCCAGCAGCCGTCCCAGGGAAAAGCAGTACTTC	CASSRPREKQYF
TRBV12-3/TRBV12-4	TRBJ1-1	TRBD1	NA	TGTGCCAGCCGTTCGACCAGGGGGACTGAAGCTTTCTTT	CASRSTRGTEAFF
TRBV7-3	TRBJ2-7	NA	NA	TGTGCCAGCAGCTCCGCCTACGAGCAGTACTTC	CASSSAYEQYF
TRBV6-5	TRBJ1-2	NA	NA	TGTGCCAGCAGTTCCGCCGGGGGTGGTGGCTACACCTTC	CASSSAGGGGYTF
TRBV6-1	TRBJ1-5	NA	NA	TGTGCCAGCAGTGAAAGGGGCGCGAATCAGCCCCAGCATTTT	CASSERGANQPQHF
TRBV2	TRBJ1-4	NA	NA	TGTGCCAGCAGTTTGGGGAGAAACCCTGCAACTAATGAAAAACTGTTTTTT	CASSLGRNPATNEKLFF
TRBV27	TRBJ1-3	NA	NA	TGTGCCAGCAGTCCCGGACACTTAAACACCATATATTTT	CASSPGHLNTIYF
TRBV30	TRBJ1-1	TRBD1	NA	TGTGCCTGGAATGACAGGGACAGTGGGACTGAAGCTTTCTTT	CAWNDRDSGTEAFF
TRBV6-2/TRBV6-3	TRBJ1-3	NA	few	TGTGCCAGCAGTTACCCGAGCTCTGGAAACACCATATATTTT	CASSYPSSGNTIYF
TRBV5-1	TRBJ2-5	TRBD2	once	TGCGCCAGCAGTATAGCGGGGGGGCCCCCTGAGACCCAGTACTTC	CASSIAGGPPETQYF
TRBV11-2	TRBJ1-1	NA	NA	TGTGCCAGCAGCATCAGGACAGCCATGAACACTGAAGCTTTCTTT	CASSIRTAMNTEAFF
TRBV6-2/TRBV6-3	TRBJ2-5	TRBD2	NA	TGTGCCAGCAGTAAGGGACTAGCGGGGGGGTACCAAGAGACCCAGTACTTC	CASSKGLAGGYQETQYF